This TCR beta chain emerged from a study of cytomegalovirus exposure and HLA in healthy donors. Study details: The Caucasian-associated ancestry cluster held 80% to 90% of a few hundred genotyped donors. Regarding the study as a whole: In a later analysis, compared with equally common non-associated chains, HLA-associated beta chains were more expanded. Sequencing probably produced one cluster of sequence variants that were highly shared.

Worth noting for this clone: What it recognizes is unknown.

With 60 Vbeta and 13 Jbeta primers, the PCR was carried out. The method was immunoSEQ multiplex PCR; TCRdb's version includes in-frame clones alone and lacks a portion of them. The sample comprises about 170,000 clones, around 83% of which are singletons, and more than 2% rests with the top ten. There are 15 residues in the CDR3. The V and J ends lost 0 bases and 3 bases respectively, with 13 bases between them. Germline V lookup: CDR1 SGDLS, CDR2 YYNGEE. Healthy people donating bone marrow made up the donors. The chain links TRBV9 to TRBJ2-7, with a possible D match to TRBD1 (5 bases). The origin of this receptor is a man between 18 and 29 years old in good health and CMV-seropositive. The sample taken for sequencing was PBMCs. CDR3 nucleotide sequence: TGTGCCAGCAGCGTAGTTTGCCCAGGGCTCTACGAGCAGTACTTC. Protein product: CASSVVCPGLYEQYF.